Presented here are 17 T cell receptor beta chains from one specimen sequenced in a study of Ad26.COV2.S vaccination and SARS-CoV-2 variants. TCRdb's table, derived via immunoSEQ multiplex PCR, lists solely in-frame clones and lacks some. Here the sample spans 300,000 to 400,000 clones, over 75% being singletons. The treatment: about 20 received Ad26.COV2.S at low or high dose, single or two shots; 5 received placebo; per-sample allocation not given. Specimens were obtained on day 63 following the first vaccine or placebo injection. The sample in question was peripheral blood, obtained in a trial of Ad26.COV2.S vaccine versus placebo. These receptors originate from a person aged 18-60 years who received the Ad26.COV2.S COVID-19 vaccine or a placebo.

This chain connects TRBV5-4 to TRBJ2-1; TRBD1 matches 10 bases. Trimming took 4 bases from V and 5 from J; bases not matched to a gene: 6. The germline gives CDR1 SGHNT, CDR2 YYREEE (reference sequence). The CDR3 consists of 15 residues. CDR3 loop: CASSAGQGRDNEQFF. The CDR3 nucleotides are TGTGCCAGCAGCGCGGGACAGGGGAGGGACAATGAGCAGTTCTTC.

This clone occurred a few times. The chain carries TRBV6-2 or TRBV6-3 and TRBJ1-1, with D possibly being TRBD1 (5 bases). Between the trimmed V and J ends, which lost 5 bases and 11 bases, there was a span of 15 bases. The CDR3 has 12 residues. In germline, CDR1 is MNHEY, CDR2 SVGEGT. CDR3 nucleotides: TGTGCCAGCAGTCGCCCCTTAGGGGCGGCTTTCTTT. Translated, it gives CASSRPLGAAFF.

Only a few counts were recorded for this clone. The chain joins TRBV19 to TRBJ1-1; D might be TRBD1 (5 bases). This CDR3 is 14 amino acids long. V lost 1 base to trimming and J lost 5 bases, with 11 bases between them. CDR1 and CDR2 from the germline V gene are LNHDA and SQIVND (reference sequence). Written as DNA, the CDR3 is TGTGCCAGTAGTATAGTCGGGGGAAGGACTGAAGCTTTCTTT. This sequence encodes CASSIVGGRTEAFF. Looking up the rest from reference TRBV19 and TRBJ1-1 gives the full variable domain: DGGITQSPKYLFRKEGQNVTLSCEQNLNHDAMYWYRQDPGQGLRLIYYSQIVNDFQKGDIAEGYSVSREKKESFPLTVTSAQKNPTAFYLCASSIVGGRTEAFFGQGTRLTVV.

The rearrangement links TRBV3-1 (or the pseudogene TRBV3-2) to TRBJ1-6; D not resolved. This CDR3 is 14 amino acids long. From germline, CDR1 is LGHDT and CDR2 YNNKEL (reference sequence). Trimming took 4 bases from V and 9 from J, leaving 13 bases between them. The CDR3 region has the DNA TGTGCCAGCAGCCCCCGAGACCTAGGTTCACCCCTCCACTTT. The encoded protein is CASSPRDLGSPLHF.

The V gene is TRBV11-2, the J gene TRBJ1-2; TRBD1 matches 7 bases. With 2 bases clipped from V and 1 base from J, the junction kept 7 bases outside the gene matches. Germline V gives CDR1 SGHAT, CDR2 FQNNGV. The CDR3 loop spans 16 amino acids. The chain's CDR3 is CASSLPGQNINYGYTF. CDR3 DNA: TGTGCCAGCAGCTTACCGGGACAGAATATTAACTATGGCTACACCTTC.

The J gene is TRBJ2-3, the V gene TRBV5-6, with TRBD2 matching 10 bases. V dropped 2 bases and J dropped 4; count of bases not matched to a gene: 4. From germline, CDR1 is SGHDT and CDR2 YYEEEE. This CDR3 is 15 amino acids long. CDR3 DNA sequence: TGTGCCAGCAGCTTAAAGCGGGGGGGCTCAGATACGCAGTATTTT. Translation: CASSLKRGGSDTQYF.

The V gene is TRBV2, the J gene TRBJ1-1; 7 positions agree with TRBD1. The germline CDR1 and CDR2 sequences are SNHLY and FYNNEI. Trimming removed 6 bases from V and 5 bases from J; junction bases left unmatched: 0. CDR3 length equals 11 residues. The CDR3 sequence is CASRQGTEAFF. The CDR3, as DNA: TGTGCCAGCAGACAGGGGACTGAAGCTTTCTTT.

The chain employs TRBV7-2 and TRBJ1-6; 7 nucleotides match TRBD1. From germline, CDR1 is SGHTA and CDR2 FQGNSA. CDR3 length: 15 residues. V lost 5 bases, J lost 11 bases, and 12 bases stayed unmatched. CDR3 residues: CASSQRQGPRTPLHF. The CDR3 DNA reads TGTGCCAGCAGCCAACGACAGGGCCCGCGGACACCCCTCCACTTT.

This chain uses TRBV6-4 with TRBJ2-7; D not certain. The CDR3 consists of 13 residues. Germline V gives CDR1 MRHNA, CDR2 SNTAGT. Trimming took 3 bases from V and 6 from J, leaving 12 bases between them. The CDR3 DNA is TGTGCCAGCAGTGAAGGTATGGGTTCCGAGCAGTACTTC. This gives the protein CASSEGMGSEQYF.

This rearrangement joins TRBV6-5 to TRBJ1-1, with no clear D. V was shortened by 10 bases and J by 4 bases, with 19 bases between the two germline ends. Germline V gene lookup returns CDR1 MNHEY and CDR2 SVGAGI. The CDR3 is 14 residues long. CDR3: CATIKSPGSTEAFF. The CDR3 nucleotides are TGTGCCACCATCAAGTCCCCGGGAAGCACTGAAGCTTTCTTT.

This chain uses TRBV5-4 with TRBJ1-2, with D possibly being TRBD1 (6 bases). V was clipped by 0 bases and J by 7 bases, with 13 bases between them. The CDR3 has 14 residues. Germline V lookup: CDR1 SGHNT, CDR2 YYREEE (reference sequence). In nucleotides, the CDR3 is TGTGCCAGCAGCTTGGAGGGGGGGGCGCTTGGCTACACCTTC. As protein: CASSLEGGALGYTF.

The CDR3 sequence is CASSYDRVNTEAFF. The CDR3 coding sequence is TGTGCCAGCAGTTACGACAGGGTAAACACTGAAGCTTTCTTT. This chain uses TRBV7-9 with TRBJ1-1; TRBD1 agrees at 7 bases. Germline V gene sequence: CDR1 SEHNR, CDR2 FQNEAQ (reference sequence). The CDR3 has 14 amino acids. Losses at the gene ends were 6 bases for V and 2 bases for J; bases not matched to a gene: 6. Using reference TRBV7-9 and TRBJ1-1 for the parts outside the CDR3, the full variable domain is DTGVSQNPRHKITKRGQNVTFRCDPISEHNRLYWYRQTLGQGPEFLTYFQNEAQLEKSRLLSDRFSAERPKGSFSTLEIQRTEQGDSAMYLCASSYDRVNTEAFFGQGTRLTVV.

CDR3 loop: CASSDTTLAGPQVAQYF. The CDR3 DNA is TGTGCCAGCAGTGATACTACCTTAGCGGGGCCTCAGGTGGCCCAGTACTTC. The chain has TRBV2 and TRBJ2-5, with 8 bases aligning to TRBD2. Per germline, CDR1 SNHLY and CDR2 FYNNEI. Germline trimming cut 3 bases from V and 9 bases from J; bases unmatched to any gene: 18. This CDR3 region has 17 residues.

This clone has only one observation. The CDR3, as DNA: TGTGCCTGGAGTGGCCTTTGGGACAGGGGGTCTGGAAACACCATATATTTT. Protein: CAWSGLWDRGSGNTIYF. The V call is TRBV30, the J call TRBJ1-3; TRBD1 matches 11 bases. In germline, CDR1 is GTSNPN, CDR2 SVGIG (reference sequence). The CDR3 is 17 amino acids. V shed 1 base and J 1 base; nucleotides not matched to a gene: 6.

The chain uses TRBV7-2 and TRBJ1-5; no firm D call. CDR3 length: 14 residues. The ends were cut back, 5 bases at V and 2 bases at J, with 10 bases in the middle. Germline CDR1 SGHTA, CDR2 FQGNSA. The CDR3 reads CASSASRGNQPQHF. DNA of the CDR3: TGTGCCAGCAGCGCCTCGCGGGGCAATCAGCCCCAGCATTTT. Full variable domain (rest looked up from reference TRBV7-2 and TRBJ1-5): GAGVSQSPSNKVTEKGKDVELRCDPISGHTALYWYRQSLGQGLEFLIYFQGNSAPDKSGLPSDRFSAERTGGSVSTLTIQRTQQEDSAVYLCASSASRGNQPQHFGDGTRLSIL.

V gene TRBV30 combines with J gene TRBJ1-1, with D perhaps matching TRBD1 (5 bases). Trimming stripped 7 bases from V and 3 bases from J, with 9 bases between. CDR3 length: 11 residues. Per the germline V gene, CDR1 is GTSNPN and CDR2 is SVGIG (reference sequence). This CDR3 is CASKGYTEAFF. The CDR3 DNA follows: TGTGCCTCAAAGGGGTACACTGAAGCTTTCTTT.

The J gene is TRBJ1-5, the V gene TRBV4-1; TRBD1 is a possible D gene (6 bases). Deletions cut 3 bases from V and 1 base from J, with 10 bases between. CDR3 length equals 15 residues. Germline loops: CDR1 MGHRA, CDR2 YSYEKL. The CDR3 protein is CASSHSDRSNQPQHF. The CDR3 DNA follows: TGCGCCAGCAGCCATTCGGACAGAAGCAATCAGCCCCAGCATTTT.